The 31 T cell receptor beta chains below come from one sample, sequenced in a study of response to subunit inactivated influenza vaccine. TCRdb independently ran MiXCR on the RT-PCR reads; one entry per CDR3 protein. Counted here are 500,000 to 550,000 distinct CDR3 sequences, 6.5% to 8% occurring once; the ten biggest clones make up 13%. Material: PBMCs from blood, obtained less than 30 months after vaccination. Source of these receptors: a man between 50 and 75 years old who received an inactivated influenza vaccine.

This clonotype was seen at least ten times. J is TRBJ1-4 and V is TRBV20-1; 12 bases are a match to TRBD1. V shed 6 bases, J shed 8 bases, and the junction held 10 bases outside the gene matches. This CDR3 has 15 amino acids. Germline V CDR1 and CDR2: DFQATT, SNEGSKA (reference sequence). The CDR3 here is CSAAGTGGEGEKLFF. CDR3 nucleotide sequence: TGCAGTGCCGCCGGGACAGGGGGCGAGGGGGAAAAACTGTTTTTT.

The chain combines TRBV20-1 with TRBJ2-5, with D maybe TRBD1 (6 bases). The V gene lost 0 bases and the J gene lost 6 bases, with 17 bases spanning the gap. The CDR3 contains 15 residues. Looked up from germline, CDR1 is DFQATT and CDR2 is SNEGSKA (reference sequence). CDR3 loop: CSAREAGGPTQTQYF. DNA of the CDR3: TGCAGTGCTAGAGAGGCTGGGGGCCCAACACAGACCCAGTACTTC.

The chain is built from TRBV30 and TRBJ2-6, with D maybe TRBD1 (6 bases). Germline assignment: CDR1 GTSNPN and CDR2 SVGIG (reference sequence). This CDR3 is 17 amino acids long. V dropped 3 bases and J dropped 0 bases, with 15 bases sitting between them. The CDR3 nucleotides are TGTGCCTGGAGCCCACAGGGCGCGATCTCTGGGGCCAACGTCCTGACTTTC. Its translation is CAWSPQGAISGANVLTF.

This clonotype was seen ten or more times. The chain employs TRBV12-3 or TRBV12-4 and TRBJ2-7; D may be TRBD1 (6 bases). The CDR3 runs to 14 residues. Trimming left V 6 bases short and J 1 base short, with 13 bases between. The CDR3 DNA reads TGTGCCAGCAGAAAACTCCAGGGGTCCTACGAGCAGTACTTC. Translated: CASRKLQGSYEQYF.

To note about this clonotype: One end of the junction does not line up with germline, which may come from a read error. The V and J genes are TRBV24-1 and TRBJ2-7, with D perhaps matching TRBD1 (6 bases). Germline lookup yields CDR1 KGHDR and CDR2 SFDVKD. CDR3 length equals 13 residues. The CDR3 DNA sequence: TGTGCCACCAGTGATACAGGGTTCTACGAGCGGTACTTC. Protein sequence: CATSDTGFYERYF.

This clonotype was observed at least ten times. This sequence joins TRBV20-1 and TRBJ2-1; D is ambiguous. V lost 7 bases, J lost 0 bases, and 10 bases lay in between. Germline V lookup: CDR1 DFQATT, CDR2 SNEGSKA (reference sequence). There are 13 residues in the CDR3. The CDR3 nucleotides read TGCAGTGTAAGACACCCCTCCTACAATGAGCAGTTCTTC. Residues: CSVRHPSYNEQFF.

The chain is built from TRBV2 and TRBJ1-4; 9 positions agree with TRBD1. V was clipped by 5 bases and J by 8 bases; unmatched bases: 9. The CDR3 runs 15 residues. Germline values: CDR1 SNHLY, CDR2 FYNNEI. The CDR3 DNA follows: TGTGCCAGCAGTCAGTTGGGGACAGGGAACGAAAAACTGTTTTTT. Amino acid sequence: CASSQLGTGNEKLFF.

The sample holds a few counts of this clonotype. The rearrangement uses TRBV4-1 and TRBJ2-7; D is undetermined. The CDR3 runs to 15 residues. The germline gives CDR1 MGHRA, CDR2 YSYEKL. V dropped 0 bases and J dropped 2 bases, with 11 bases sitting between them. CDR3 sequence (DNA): TGCGCCAGCAGCCAAGATCAGAACGGACCCTACGAGCAGTACTTC. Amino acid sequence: CASSQDQNGPYEQYF.

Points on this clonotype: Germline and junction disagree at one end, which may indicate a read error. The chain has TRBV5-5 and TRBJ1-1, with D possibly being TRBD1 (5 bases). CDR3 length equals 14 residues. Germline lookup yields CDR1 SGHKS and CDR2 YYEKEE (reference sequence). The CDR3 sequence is CARSLDQGNTEAFF. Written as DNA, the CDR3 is TGTGCCAGAAGCTTGGATCAGGGGAACACTGAAGCTTTCTTT.

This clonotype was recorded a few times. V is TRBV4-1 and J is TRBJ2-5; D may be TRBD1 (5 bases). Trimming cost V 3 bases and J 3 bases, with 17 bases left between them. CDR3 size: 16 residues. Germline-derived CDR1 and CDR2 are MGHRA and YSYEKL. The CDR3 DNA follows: TGCGCCAGCAGCCAGTGGGTCGAGGACATTGAAGAGACCCAGTACTTC. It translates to CASSQWVEDIEETQYF.

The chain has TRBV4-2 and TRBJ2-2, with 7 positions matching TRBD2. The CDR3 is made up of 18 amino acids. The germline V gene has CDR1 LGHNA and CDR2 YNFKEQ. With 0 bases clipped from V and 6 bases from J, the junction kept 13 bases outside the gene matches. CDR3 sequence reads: CASSQENLATSNAGELFF. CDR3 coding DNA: TGTGCCAGCAGCCAAGAGAACTTGGCGACTAGCAATGCCGGGGAGCTGTTTTTT.

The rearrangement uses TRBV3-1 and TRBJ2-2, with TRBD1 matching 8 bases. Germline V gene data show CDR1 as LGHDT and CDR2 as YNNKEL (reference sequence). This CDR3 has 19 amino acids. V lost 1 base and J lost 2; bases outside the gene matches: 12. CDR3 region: CASSQAGQGEGQNTGELFF. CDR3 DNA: TGTGCCAGCAGCCAAGCTGGACAGGGTGAAGGACAAAACACCGGGGAGCTGTTTTTT.

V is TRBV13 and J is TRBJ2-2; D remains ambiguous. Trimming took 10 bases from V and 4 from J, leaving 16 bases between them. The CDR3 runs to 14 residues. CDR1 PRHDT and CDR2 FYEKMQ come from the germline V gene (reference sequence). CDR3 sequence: CAIPGPRSTGELFF. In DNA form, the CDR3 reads TGTGCCATCCCTGGGCCGCGGAGCACCGGGGAGCTGTTTTTT.

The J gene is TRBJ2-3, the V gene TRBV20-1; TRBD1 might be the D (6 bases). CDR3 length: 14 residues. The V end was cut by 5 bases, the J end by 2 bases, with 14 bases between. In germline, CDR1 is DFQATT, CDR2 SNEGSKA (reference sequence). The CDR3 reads CSAPSKGHTDTQYF. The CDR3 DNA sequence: TGCAGTGCTCCTAGTAAGGGACACACAGATACGCAGTATTTT.

CDR3 DNA: TGTGCCAGCACTCTGAACTCCTACGAGCAGTACTTC. This gives the protein CASTLNSYEQYF. The chain joins TRBV2 to TRBJ2-7; no clear D gene. V lost 7 bases, J lost 0 bases, and 7 bases lay in between. This CDR3 has 12 amino acids. CDR1 is SNHLY, CDR2 FYNNEI, per germline.

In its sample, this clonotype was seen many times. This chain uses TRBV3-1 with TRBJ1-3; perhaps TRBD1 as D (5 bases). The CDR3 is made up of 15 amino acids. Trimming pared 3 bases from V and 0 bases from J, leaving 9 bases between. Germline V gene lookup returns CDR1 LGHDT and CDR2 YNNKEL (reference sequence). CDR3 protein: CASSQAQVSGNTIYF. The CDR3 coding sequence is TGTGCCAGCAGCCAGGCACAGGTCTCTGGAAACACCATATATTTT.

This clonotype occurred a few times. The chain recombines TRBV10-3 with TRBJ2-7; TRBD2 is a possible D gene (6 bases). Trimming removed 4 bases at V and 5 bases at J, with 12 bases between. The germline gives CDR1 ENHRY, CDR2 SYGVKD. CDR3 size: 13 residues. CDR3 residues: CAISGLVAHEQYF. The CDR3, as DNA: TGTGCCATCAGTGGACTAGTCGCCCACGAGCAGTACTTC.

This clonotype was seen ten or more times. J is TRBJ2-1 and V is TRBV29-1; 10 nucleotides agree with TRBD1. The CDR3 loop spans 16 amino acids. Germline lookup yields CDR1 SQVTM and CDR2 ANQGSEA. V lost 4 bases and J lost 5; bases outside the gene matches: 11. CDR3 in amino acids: CSVAIGGQGDNNEQFF. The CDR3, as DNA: TGCAGCGTTGCGATCGGAGGACAGGGGGATAACAATGAGCAGTTCTTC.

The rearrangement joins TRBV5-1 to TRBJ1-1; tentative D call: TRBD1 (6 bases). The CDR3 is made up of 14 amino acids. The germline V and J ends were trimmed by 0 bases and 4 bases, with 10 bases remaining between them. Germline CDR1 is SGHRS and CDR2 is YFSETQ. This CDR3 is CASSLAPGVTEAFF. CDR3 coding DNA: TGCGCCAGCAGCTTGGCCCCAGGGGTCACTGAAGCTTTCTTT.

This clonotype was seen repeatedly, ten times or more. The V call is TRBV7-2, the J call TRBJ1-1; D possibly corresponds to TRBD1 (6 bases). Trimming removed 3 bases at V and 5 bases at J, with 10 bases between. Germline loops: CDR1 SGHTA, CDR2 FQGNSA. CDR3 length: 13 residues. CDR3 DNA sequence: TGTGCCAGCAGCTTCGGGACATGGACTGAAGCTTTCTTT. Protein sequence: CASSFGTWTEAFF.

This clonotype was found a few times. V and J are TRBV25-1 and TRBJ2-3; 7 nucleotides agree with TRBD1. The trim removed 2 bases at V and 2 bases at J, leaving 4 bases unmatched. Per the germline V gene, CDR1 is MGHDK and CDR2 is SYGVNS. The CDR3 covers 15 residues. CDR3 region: CASSENRGVTDTQYF. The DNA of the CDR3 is TGTGCCAGCAGTGAAAACAGGGGCGTCACAGATACGCAGTATTTT.

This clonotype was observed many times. The CDR3, as DNA: TGTGCCAGCAGTTTATCACTAGCGGGAGTTCAAACAGATACGCAGTATTTT. It translates to CASSLSLAGVQTDTQYF. The rearrangement uses TRBV28 and TRBJ2-3; 11 nucleotides line up with TRBD2. Trimming at V came to 1 base and at J to 3 bases, leaving 6 bases not matched to a gene. This CDR3 has 17 residues. The germline gives CDR1 MDHEN, CDR2 SYDVKM.

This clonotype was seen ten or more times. CDR3 sequence: CASSLDVNNYGYTF. CDR3 DNA sequence: TGTGCCAGCAGCTTAGACGTGAATAACTATGGCTACACCTTC. This chain joins TRBV7-9 and TRBJ1-2, with D hard to call. V was shortened by 1 base and J by 1 base, with 7 bases between the two germline ends. Germline-derived CDR1 and CDR2 are SEHNR and FQNEAQ (reference sequence). This CDR3 contains 14 residues.

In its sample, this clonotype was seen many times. This CDR3 reads CASIAEITIYF. As DNA, the CDR3 is TGTGCCAGCATTGCCGAGATAACCATATATTTT. The chain couples TRBV14 to TRBJ1-3; D not resolved. Looked up from germline, CDR1 is SGHDN and CDR2 is FVKESK. This CDR3 has 11 amino acids. Trimming took 7 bases from V and 10 from J, leaving 11 bases between them.

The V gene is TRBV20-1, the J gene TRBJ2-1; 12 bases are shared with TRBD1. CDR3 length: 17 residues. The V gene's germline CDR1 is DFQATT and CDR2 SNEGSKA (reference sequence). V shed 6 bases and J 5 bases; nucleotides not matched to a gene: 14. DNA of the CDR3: TGCAGTGCACCCAAAAGAACCGGGACAGGGGGCAACAATGAGCAGTTCTTC. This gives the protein CSAPKRTGTGGNNEQFF.

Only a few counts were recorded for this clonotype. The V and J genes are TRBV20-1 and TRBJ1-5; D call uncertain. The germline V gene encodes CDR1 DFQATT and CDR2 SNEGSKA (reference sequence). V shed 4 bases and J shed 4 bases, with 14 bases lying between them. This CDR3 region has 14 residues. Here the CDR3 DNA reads TGCAGTGCTACGGGCCCATGGGAGAATCAGCCCCAGCATTTT. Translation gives CSATGPWENQPQHF.

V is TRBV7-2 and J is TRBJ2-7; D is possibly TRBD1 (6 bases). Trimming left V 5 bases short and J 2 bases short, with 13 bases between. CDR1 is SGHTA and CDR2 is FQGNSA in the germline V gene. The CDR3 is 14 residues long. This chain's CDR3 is CASSRDTLTYEQYF. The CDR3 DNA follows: TGTGCCAGCAGCCGGGACACCTTAACCTACGAGCAGTACTTC.

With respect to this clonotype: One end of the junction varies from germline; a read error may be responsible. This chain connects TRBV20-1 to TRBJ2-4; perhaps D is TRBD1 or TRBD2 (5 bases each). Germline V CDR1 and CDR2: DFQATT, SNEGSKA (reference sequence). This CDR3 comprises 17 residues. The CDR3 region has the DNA TGCTGTGCGAGACGAACCGAGGGGTTTTGGGTCAAAAACATTCAGTACTTC. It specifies CCARRTEGFWVKNIQYF.

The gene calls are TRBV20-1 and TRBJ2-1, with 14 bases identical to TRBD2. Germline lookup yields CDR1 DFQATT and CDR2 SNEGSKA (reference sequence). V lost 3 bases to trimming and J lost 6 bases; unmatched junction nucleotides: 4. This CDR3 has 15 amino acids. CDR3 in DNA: TGCAGTGCTAGGGGGACTAGCGGGGGAGTCAATGAGCAGTTCTTC. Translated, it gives CSARGTSGGVNEQFF.

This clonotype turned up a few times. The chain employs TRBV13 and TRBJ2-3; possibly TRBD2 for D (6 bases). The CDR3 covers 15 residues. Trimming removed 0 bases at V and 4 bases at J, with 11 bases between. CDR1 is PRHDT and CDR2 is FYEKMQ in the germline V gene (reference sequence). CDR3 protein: CASSLGLREADTQYF. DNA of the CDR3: TGTGCCAGCAGCTTAGGGCTAAGGGAGGCAGATACGCAGTATTTT. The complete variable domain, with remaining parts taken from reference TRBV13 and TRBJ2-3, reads AAGVIQSPRHLIKEKRETATLKCYPIPRHDTVYWYQQGPGQDPQFLISFYEKMQSDKGSIPDRFSAQQFSDYHSELNMSSLELGDSALYFCASSLGLREADTQYFGPGTRLTVL.

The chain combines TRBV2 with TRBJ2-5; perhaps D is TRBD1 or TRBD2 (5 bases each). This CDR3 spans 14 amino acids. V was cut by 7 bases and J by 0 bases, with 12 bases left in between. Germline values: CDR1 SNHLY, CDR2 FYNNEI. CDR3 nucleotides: TGTGCCAGCATCCCGGGACGGCACCAAGAGACCCAGTACTTC. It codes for CASIPGRHQETQYF.